This T cell receptor (beta chain) comes out of a study of cytomegalovirus exposure and HLA in healthy donors. This CDR3 contains 15 residues. V trimming: 3 bases; J trimming: 4 bases; junction bases outside the gene matches: 6. Germline V CDR1 and CDR2: SGHNT, YYREEE (reference sequence). Primers for the PCR totalled 60 Vbeta and 13 Jbeta. Measured with immunoSEQ multiplex PCR; TCRdb has only the in-frame clones, and not every one. The sample carries some 200,000 clones, around 74% recorded once. Sequenced input: PBMCs. This TCR was sampled from a girl aged 5-17 years in good health and CMV-seropositive. The V and J genes are TRBV5-4 and TRBJ1-3; 8 nucleotides align to TRBD1. The CDR3 coding sequence is TGTGCCAGCAGCTCAGGACAGGGAGAAGGAAACACCATATATTTT. Protein: CASSSGQGEGNTIYF.